A single sample gave rise to the 5 T cell receptor beta chains below, sequenced in a study of Ad26.COV2.S vaccination and SARS-CoV-2 variants. Here immunoSEQ multiplex PCR was the method, and the copy in TCRdb shows in-frame clones only, minus some. The sample gives 450,000 to 550,000 clones, roughly nine tenths of which show up once; around 2.6% is in the top ten. Documented treatment: around 19 received Ad26.COV2.S at low or high dose, single or two shots; roughly five received placebo; per-sample allocation not given. The samples were gathered on day 63 after the first injection of vaccine or placebo. Sequencing used peripheral blood, obtained in a trial of Ad26.COV2.S vaccine versus placebo. The receptor source for this set is a person aged 18-65 years who received the Ad26.COV2.S COVID-19 vaccine or a placebo.

This chain joins TRBV12-3 or TRBV12-4 and TRBJ1-5; D is undetermined. The CDR3 has 13 residues. The ends were cut back, 6 bases at V and 0 bases at J, with 6 bases in the middle. The chain's CDR3 is CASRHSSNQPQHF. The CDR3 bases are TGTGCCAGCAGGCACAGTAGCAATCAGCCCCAGCATTTT.

The chain couples TRBV6-2 or TRBV6-3 to TRBJ2-2; TRBD2 matches 10 bases. Germline V gives CDR1 MNHEY, CDR2 SVGEGT. The CDR3 consists of 17 residues. The J segment lost 5 bases and the V segment lost 3 bases, leaving 9 bases of the junction unmatched. The CDR3 nucleotides read TGTGCCAGCAGTTATCGGGGACTAGCGATTGTAACCGGGGAGCTGTTTTTT. This encodes CASSYRGLAIVTGELFF.

The rearrangement joins TRBV4-1 to TRBJ1-1; the D gene is possibly TRBD1 (6 bases). The CDR3 covers 15 residues. Germline V CDR1 and CDR2: MGHRA, YSYEKL. V lost 0 bases to trimming and J lost 3 bases, with 11 bases between them. CDR3 region: CASSQDQGMDTEAFF. The CDR3 bases are TGCGCCAGCAGCCAAGACCAGGGGATGGACACTGAAGCTTTCTTT.

This sequence joins TRBV11-2 and TRBJ1-6, with no clear D. V was shortened by 1 base and J by 11 bases, with 12 bases between the two germline ends. The CDR3 consists of 14 residues. CDR1 and CDR2 (germline): SGHAT, FQNNGV. CDR3 in DNA: TGTGCCAGCAGCTTAGGTGGACCCCTGACACCCCTCCACTTT. Its protein product is CASSLGGPLTPLHF.

The chain recombines TRBV4-3 with TRBJ2-7; D unresolved. This CDR3 has 15 amino acids. With 0 bases removed from V and 6 bases from J, the gap between germline ends came to 15 bases. Germline CDR1 is LGHNA and CDR2 is YSLEER. The chain's CDR3 is CASSQDFGPFSEQYV. The CDR3 DNA reads TGCGCCAGCAGCCAAGATTTTGGCCCTTTTAGCGAGCAGTACGTC.